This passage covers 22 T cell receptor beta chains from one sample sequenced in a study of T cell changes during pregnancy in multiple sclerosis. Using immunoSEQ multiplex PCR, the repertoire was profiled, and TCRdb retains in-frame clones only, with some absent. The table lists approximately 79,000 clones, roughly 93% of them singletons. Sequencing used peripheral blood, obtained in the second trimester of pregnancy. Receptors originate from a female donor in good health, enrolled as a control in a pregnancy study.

CDR3 bases: TGTGCCAGCAGCAGGGGATCGACAGATACGCAGTATTTT. It is translated as CASSRGSTDTQYF. This chain joins TRBV27 and TRBJ2-3, with D possibly matching TRBD1 (6 bases). Trimming cost V 6 bases and J 3 bases, with 10 bases left between them. The CDR3 totals 13 residues. The germline gives CDR1 MNHEY, CDR2 SMNVEV (reference sequence).

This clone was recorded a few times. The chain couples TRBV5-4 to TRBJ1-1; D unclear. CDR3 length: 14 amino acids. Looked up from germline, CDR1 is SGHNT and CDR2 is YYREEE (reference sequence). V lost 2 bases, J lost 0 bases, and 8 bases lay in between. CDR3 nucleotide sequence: TGTGCCAGCAGCTTCCAGATCATGAACACTGAAGCTTTCTTT. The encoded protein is CASSFQIMNTEAFF. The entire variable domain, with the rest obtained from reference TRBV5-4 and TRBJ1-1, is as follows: ETGVTQSPTHLIKTRGQQVTLRCSSQSGHNTVSWYQQALGQGPQFIFQYYREEENGRGNFPPRFSGLQFPNYSSELNVNALELDDSALYLCASSFQIMNTEAFFGQGTRLTVV.

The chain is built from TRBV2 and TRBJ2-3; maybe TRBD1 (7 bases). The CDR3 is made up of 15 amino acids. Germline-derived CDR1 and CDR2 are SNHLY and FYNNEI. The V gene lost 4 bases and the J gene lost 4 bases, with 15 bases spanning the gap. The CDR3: CASSAGDSVSDTQYF. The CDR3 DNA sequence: TGTGCCAGCAGTGCGGGGGACAGTGTCTCAGATACGCAGTATTTT. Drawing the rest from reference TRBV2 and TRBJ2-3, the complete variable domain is EPEVTQTPSHQVTQMGQEVILRCVPISNHLYFYWYRQILGQKVEFLVSFYNNEISEKSEIFDDQFSVERPDGSNFTLKIRSTKLEDSAMYFCASSAGDSVSDTQYFGPGTRLTVL.

The CDR3 is CASSLRQGEGQPQHF. The CDR3 nucleotides are TGTGCCAGCAGCTTAAGACAGGGCGAAGGACAGCCCCAGCATTTT. The V and J genes are TRBV7-2 and TRBJ1-5; 7 nucleotides align to TRBD1. The CDR3 length is 15 residues. Germline V gene sequence: CDR1 SGHTA, CDR2 FQGNSA. V shed 2 bases and J 7 bases; nucleotides not matched to a gene: 8.

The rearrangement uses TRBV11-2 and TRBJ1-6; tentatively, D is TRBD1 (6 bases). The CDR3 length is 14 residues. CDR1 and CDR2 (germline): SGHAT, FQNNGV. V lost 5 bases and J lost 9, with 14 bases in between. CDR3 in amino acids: CASSPYRAPSPLHF. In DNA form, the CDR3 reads TGTGCCAGCAGCCCGTACAGGGCCCCTTCACCCCTCCACTTT. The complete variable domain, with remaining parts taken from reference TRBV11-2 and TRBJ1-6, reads EAGVAQSPRYKIIEKRQSVAFWCNPISGHATLYWYQQILGQGPKLLIQFQNNGVVDDSQLPKDRFSAERLKGVDSTLKIQPAKLEDSAVYLCASSPYRAPSPLHFGNGTRLTVT.

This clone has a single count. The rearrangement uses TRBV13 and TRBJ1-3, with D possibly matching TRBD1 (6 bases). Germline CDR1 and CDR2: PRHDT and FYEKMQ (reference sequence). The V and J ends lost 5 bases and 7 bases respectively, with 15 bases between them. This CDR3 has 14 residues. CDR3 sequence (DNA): TGTGCCAGCAGCCTCGGGCAGGGGATGAACACCATATATTTT. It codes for CASSLGQGMNTIYF. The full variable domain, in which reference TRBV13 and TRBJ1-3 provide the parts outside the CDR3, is AAGVIQSPRHLIKEKRETATLKCYPIPRHDTVYWYQQGPGQDPQFLISFYEKMQSDKGSIPDRFSAQQFSDYHSELNMSSLELGDSALYFCASSLGQGMNTIYFGEGSWLTVV.

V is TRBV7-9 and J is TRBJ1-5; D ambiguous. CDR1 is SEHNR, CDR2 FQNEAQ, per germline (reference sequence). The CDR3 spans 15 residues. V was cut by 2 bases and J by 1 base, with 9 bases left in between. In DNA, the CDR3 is TGTGCCAGCAGCTTATCAGGAAACAGCAATCAGCCCCAGCATTTT. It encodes CASSLSGNSNQPQHF.

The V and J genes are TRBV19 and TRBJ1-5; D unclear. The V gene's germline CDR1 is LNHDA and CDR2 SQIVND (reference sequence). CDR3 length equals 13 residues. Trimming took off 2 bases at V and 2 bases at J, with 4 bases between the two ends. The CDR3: CASSILGNQPQHF. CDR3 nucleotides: TGTGCCAGTAGTATATTAGGCAATCAGCCCCAGCATTTT.

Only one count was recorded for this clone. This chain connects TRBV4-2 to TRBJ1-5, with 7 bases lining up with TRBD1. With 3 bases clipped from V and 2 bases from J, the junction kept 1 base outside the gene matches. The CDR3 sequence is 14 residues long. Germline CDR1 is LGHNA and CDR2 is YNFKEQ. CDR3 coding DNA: TGTGCCAGCAGCCATGGACAGGGCAATCAGCCCCAGCATTTT. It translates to CASSHGQGNQPQHF.

The CDR3 sequence: CASSLQSGRGYEQYF. For the CDR3, the DNA is TGTGCCAGCAGTTTACAGTCTGGCAGGGGCTACGAGCAGTACTTC. The chain links TRBV27 to TRBJ2-7, with a tentative D call TRBD1 (6 bases). V dropped 2 bases and J dropped 3 bases, with 14 bases sitting between them. The CDR3 length is 15 residues. Germline CDR1 MNHEY, CDR2 SMNVEV (reference sequence).

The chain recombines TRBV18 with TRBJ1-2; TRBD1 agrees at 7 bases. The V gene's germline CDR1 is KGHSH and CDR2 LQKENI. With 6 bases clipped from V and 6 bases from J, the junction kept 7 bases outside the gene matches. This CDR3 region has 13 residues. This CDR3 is CASSLTGVDGYTF. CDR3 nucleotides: TGTGCCAGCTCTCTTACAGGGGTGGATGGCTACACCTTC. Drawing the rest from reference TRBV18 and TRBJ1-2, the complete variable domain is NAGVMQNPRHLVRRRGQEARLRCSPMKGHSHVYWYRQLPEEGLKFMVYLQKENIIDESGMPKERFSAEFPKEGPSILRIQQVVRGDSAAYFCASSLTGVDGYTFGSGTRLTVV.

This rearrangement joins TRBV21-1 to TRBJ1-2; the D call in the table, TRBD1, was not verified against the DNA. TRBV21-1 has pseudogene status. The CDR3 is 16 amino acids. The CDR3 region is CASSIGQGLSNYGYTF. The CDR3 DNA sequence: TGTGCCAGCAGCATCGGACAGGGCCTTTCTAACTATGGCTACACCTTC.

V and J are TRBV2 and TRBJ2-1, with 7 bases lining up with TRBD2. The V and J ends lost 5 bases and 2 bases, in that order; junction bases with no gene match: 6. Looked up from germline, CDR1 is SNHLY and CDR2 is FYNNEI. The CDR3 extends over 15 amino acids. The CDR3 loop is CASSTRSGAYNEQFF. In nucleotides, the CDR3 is TGTGCCAGCAGTACTCGGAGCGGGGCCTACAATGAGCAGTTCTTC.

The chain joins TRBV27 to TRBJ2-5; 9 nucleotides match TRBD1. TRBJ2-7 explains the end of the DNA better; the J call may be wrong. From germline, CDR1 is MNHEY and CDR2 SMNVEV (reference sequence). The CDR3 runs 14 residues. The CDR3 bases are TGTGCCAGCAGTATAACAGGGGGCTTAAACGAGCAGTACTTC. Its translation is CASSITGGLNEQYF.

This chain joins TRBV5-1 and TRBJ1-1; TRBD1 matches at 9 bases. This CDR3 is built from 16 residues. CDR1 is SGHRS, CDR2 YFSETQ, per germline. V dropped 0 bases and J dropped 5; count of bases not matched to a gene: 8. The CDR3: CASSLAGNRGRTEAFF. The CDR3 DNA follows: TGCGCCAGCAGCTTGGCCGGAAACAGGGGGCGGACTGAAGCTTTCTTT.

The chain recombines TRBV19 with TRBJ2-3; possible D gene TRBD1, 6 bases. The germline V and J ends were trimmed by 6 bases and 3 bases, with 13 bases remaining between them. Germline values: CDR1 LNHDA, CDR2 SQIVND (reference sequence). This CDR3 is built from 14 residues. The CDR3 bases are TGTGCCAGTAGAATGGGGACACCGACAGATACGCAGTATTTT. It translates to CASRMGTPTDTQYF.

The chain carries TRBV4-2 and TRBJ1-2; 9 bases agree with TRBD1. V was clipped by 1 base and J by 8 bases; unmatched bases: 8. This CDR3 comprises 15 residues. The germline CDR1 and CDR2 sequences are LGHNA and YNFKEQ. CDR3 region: CASSQAPQGANGYTF. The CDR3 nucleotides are TGTGCCAGCAGCCAAGCCCCACAGGGGGCAAACGGCTACACCTTC.

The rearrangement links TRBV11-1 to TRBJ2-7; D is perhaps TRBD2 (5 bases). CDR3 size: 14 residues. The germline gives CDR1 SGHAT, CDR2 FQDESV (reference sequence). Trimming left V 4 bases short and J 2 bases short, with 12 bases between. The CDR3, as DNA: TGTGCCAGCAGCTCAATGCCGGGGACCTACGAGCAGTACTTC. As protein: CASSSMPGTYEQYF. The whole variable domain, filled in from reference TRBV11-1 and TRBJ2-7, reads EAEVAQSPRYKITEKSQAVAFWCDPISGHATLYWYRQILGQGPELLVQFQDESVVDDSQLPKDRFSAERLKGVDSTLKIQPAELGDSAMYLCASSSMPGTYEQYFGPGTRLTVT.

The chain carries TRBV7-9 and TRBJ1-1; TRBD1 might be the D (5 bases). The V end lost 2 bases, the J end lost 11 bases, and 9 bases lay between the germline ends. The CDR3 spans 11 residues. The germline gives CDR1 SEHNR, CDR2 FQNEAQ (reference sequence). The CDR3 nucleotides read TGTGCCAGCAGCTTAATAGGGGCCGCTTTCTTT. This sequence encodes CASSLIGAAFF.

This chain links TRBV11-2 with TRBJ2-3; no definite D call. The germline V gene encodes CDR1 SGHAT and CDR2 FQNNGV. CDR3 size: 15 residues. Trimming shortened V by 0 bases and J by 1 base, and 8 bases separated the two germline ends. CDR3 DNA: TGTGCCAGCAGCTTAGAGGGCAGCCGCACAGATACGCAGTATTTT. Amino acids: CASSLEGSRTDTQYF.

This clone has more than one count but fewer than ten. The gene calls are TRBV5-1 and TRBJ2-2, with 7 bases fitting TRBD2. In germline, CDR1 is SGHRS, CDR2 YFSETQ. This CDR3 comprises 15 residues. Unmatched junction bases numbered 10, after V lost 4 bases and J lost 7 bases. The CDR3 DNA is TGCGCCAGCAGCCCCGGCCAAGAGCGGGGCGGGGAGCTGTTTTTT. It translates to CASSPGQERGGELFF.

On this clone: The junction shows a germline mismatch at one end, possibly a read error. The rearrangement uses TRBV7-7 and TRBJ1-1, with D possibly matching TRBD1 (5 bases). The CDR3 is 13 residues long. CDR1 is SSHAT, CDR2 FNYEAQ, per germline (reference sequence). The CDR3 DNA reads TGTGCTAGCAGCTTAGACAGCAACACTGAAGCTTTCTTT. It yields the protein CASSLDSNTEAFF.